The present T cell receptor beta chain was sequenced within a study of human T cells and chemical hapten exposure. Whole-study context: Donors were sensitized with 2% DPC on the upper inner arm. Findings and limits, study-wide: TCRs exceeding a frequency of 1 in 1000 stayed unchanged under DPC sensitization.

This clonotype has just a few counts. Its antigen is not identified. Time point here: pre-sensitization, week 0. The treatment was: therapeutic diphenylcyclopropenone sensitization with weekly scalp DPC. The donor pool consisted of alopecia patients aged 18 to 70 years, considered suitable for DPC. Attachment of unique molecular identifiers to individual cDNA molecules was performed in the library. TCRdb analysed the RACE reads with MiXCR anew, one entry per CDR3 protein. The sample gives fewer than 150,000 distinct CDR3 sequences, approximately 13% of which show up once; approximately 3% is in the top ten. Trimming stripped 3 bases from V and 3 bases from J, with 9 bases between. There are 13 residues in the CDR3.

This chain connects TRBV12-3 or TRBV12-4 to TRBJ2-7; D is uncertain. This clonotype was obtained from a woman aged 18 to 35 with alopecia areata. Some clones in this sample may be carry-over from other donors' samples. The specimen was whole blood, collected in connection with sensitization to the hapten diphenylcyclopropenone (DPC). The CDR3 sequence: CASSFPGLYEQYF. The CDR3 DNA reads TGTGCCAGCAGTTTTCCCGGGCTCTACGAGCAGTACTTC.